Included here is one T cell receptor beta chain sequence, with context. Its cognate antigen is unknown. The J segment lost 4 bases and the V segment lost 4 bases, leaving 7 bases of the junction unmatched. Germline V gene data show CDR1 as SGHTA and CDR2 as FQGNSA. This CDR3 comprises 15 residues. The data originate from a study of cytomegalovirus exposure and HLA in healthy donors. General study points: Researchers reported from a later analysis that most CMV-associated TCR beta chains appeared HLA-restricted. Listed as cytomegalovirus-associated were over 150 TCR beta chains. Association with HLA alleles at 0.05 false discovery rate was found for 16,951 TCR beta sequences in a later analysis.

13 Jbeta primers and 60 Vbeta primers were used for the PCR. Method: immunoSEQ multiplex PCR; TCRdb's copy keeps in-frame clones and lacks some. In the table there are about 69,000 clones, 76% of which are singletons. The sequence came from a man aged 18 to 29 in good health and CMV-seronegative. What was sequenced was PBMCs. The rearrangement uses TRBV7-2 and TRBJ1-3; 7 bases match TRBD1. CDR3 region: CASSSRQGDGNTIYF. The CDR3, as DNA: TGTGCCAGCAGCTCTCGACAGGGAGACGGAAACACCATATATTTT.